This T cell receptor (beta chain) came from a study of untreated major depressive disorder. Trimming removed 3 bases from V and 6 bases from J; junction bases left unmatched: 7. The germline V gene encodes CDR1 KGHSH and CDR2 LQKENI. This CDR3 contains 14 residues. Produced via immunoSEQ multiplex PCR; TCRdb's table is partial and in-frame only. Of approximately 20,000 clones listed, approximately 81% are singletons. This sequence joins TRBV18 and TRBJ2-7, with 8 bases identical to TRBD2. The source material was CD4+ T cells from PBMCs. This TCR came from a woman in her 30s in good health. The DNA of the CDR3 is TGTGCCAGCTCACCTGGGACTAGTGTGGGCGAGCAGTACTTC. Translated: CASSPGTSVGEQYF.